This TCR beta chain is drawn from a study of blood T cells in healthy people across ages. Notes on the study in general: Long-lived donors carried more naive CD4+ cells and greater diversity than aged donors. Possibly, changes in expanded clonotypes were confounded because donor CMV status was unknown.

The authors ran a second PCR of 7 to 11 cycles using a sample-barcoded 5' primer and a J-beta primer mix. In TCRdb, the 5' RACE reads were re-called with MiXCR into one record per CDR3 protein. The repertoire has around 900,000 distinct CDR3 sequences, approximately 50% of them found once; the top ten carry about 21%. Each sample had at least 6.5 million PBMCs isolated. The CDR3 runs to 13 residues. Looked up from germline, CDR1 is SGHTA and CDR2 is FQGNSA. In the case of this clonotype: Its antigen is still unknown.

The chain couples TRBV7-2 to TRBJ2-7; D uncertain. The J call is doubtful: the DNA matches TRBJ2-5 better. This TCR was sampled from a woman aged 55-69 years in good health. Sequenced input: blood. The CDR3 region is CASSLAGMGTQYF. CDR3 in DNA: TGTGCCAGCAGCTTAGCGGGGATGGGGACCCAGTACTTC.